These 26 T cell receptor beta chains came from one sample sequenced in a study of blood T cell repertoires in COVID-19. Here immunoSEQ multiplex PCR was the method, and the copy in TCRdb shows in-frame clones only, minus some. The sample holds about 14,000 clones; approximately 86% are singletons and the top ten take around half. The sequencing input was peripheral blood. These receptors all come from a man in his 60s with acute or convalescent COVID-19.

CDR3 protein: CASSPRGIGEKLFF. CDR3 sequence (DNA): TGTGCCAGCTCACCAAGGGGGATTGGTGAAAAACTGTTTTTT. The chain has TRBV18 and TRBJ1-4; maybe TRBD1 (6 bases). This CDR3 region has 14 residues. Trimming stripped 2 bases from V and 7 bases from J, with 11 bases between. Germline V gives CDR1 KGHSH, CDR2 LQKENI.

This chain uses TRBV11-1 with TRBJ2-7; D not resolved. V lost 1 base and J lost 1, with 8 bases in between. CDR1 SGHAT and CDR2 FQDESV come from the germline V gene (reference sequence). The CDR3 runs to 14 residues. The DNA of the CDR3 is TGTGCCAGCAGCTTAGGTTGGCAGTCCTACGAGCAGTACTTC. Encoded protein: CASSLGWQSYEQYF.

In DNA, the CDR3 is TGCGCCAGCAGCTTGGTGCAGGCGCCCTACGAGCAGTACTTC. The encoded protein is CASSLVQAPYEQYF. This chain uses TRBV5-1 with TRBJ2-7; D not resolved. The V and J ends lost 0 bases and 2 bases respectively, with 9 bases between them. The CDR3 sequence is 14 residues long. CDR1 and CDR2 from the germline V gene are SGHRS and YFSETQ. Full variable domain (rest looked up from reference TRBV5-1 and TRBJ2-7): KAGVTQTPRYLIKTRGQQVTLSCSPISGHRSVSWYQQTPGQGLQFLFEYFSETQRNKGNFPGRFSGRQFSNSRSEMNVSTLELGDSALYLCASSLVQAPYEQYFGPGTRLTVT.

This chain links TRBV29-1 with TRBJ1-1, with a possible D match to TRBD1 (6 bases). V gave up 4 bases and J gave up 0 bases, with 9 bases separating them. The CDR3 has 13 residues. The germline V gene has CDR1 SQVTM and CDR2 ANQGSEA. The CDR3 DNA reads TGCAGCGTTGGCAGGGGCATGAACACTGAAGCTTTCTTT. The encoded protein is CSVGRGMNTEAFF.

The chain couples TRBV21-1 to TRBJ1-2; the table names TRBD1, a call not compared with the DNA. TRBV21-1 is shown as a pseudogene. This CDR3 region has 17 residues. The CDR3 loop reads CASSKWTGNFWDYGYTF. In DNA form, the CDR3 reads TGTGCCAGCAGCAAATGGACAGGGAATTTTTGGGACTATGGCTACACCTTC.

V and J are TRBV6-2 or TRBV6-3 and TRBJ2-1; 13 bases map to TRBD2. CDR3 length: 17 residues. CDR1 and CDR2 (germline): MNHEY, SVGEGT. Trimming cost V 0 bases and J 3 bases; bases outside gene matches: 2. The CDR3 DNA sequence: TGTGCCAGCAGTTACTCCGGACTAGCGGGAGTCTACAATGAGCAGTTCTTC. Translation: CASSYSGLAGVYNEQFF.

The chain uses TRBV30 and TRBJ1-1; tentatively, D is TRBD1 (6 bases). The germline gives CDR1 GTSNPN, CDR2 SVGIG (reference sequence). V shed 5 bases and J shed 12 bases, with 22 bases lying between them. The CDR3 covers 13 residues. CDR3 amino acids: CAWGSHRDGATFF. In nucleotides, the CDR3 is TGTGCCTGGGGGAGCCACAGGGACGGTGCGACTTTCTTT.

This rearrangement joins TRBV28 to TRBJ1-5; no firm D call. V was clipped by 6 bases and J by 6 bases, with 24 bases between them. Germline CDR1 reads MDHEN; CDR2 reads SYDVKM. The CDR3 covers 17 residues. The CDR3 DNA is TGTGCCAGCAGGCCACCTACGGGTCAACAAGCGGGTCAGCCCCAGCATTTT. It translates to CASRPPTGQQAGQPQHF.

V gene TRBV5-1 combines with J gene TRBJ2-3; 9 positions agree with TRBD2. CDR3 length: 18 amino acids. V was clipped by 0 bases and J by 0 bases; unmatched bases: 8. The germline CDR1 and CDR2 sequences are SGHRS and YFSETQ. The CDR3 region is CASSLASGAILSTDTQYF. The CDR3 bases are TGCGCCAGCAGCTTGGCTAGCGGGGCCATCCTTAGCACAGATACGCAGTATTTT.

This rearrangement joins TRBV28 to TRBJ1-1; unclear D gene. Trimming pared 3 bases from V and 4 bases from J, leaving 6 bases between. The germline V gene encodes CDR1 MDHEN and CDR2 SYDVKM. The CDR3 is 12 residues long. The CDR3 sequence: CASSLSSTEAFF. For the CDR3, the DNA is TGTGCCAGCAGTTTGTCGAGCACTGAAGCTTTCTTT.

The V call is TRBV9, the J call TRBJ2-3, with TRBD2 matching over 8 bases. J lost 6 bases, V lost 0 bases, and 3 bases had no gene match. The CDR3 is made up of 14 amino acids. Per germline, CDR1 SGDLS and CDR2 YYNGEE. The CDR3 loop is CASSVGLATDTQYF. CDR3 sequence (DNA): TGTGCCAGCAGCGTAGGACTAGCGACGGATACGCAGTATTTT.

CDR3 nucleotide sequence: TGCGCCAGCATCATGGGGACTAGCGGGAGTGAGCAGTTCTTC. It is translated as CASIMGTSGSEQFF. The V and J genes are TRBV5-1 and TRBJ2-1; 14 positions match TRBD2. There are 14 residues in the CDR3. J lost 9 bases, V lost 6 bases, and 5 bases had no gene match. CDR1 is SGHRS, CDR2 YFSETQ, per germline.

CDR3 in amino acids: CASSSQGRGNQPQHF. CDR3 nucleotides: TGTGCCAGCAGTTCACAGGGACGGGGCAATCAGCCCCAGCATTTT. This sequence joins TRBV28 and TRBJ1-5; TRBD1 is a possible D gene (6 bases). The ends were cut back, 4 bases at V and 2 bases at J, with 12 bases in the middle. The CDR3 totals 15 residues. Germline CDR1 MDHEN, CDR2 SYDVKM. The complete variable domain, with remaining parts taken from reference TRBV28 and TRBJ1-5, reads DVKVTQSSRYLVKRTGEKVFLECVQDMDHENMFWYRQDPGLGLRLIYFSYDVKMKEKGDIPEGYSVSREKKERFSLILESASTNQTSMYLCASSSQGRGNQPQHFGDGTRLSIL.

This clone was observed once. The DNA for the CDR3 is TGTGCCAGCATCCAGTTTGCGGGGGAGACCCAGTACTTC. Its translation: CASIQFAGETQYF. This chain links TRBV5-6 with TRBJ2-5; perhaps TRBD2 as D (6 bases). V lost 6 bases and J 5 bases, leaving 14 bases between the germline ends. CDR3 size: 13 residues. CDR1 is SGHDT and CDR2 is YYEEEE in the germline V gene.

The CDR3 is CASSIRQGTTNEKLFF. Written as DNA, the CDR3 is TGTGCCAGTAGTATCAGGCAGGGTACAACTAATGAAAAACTGTTTTTT. This chain links TRBV19 with TRBJ1-4, with a tentative D call TRBD1 (5 bases). Germline assignment: CDR1 LNHDA and CDR2 SQIVND (reference sequence). The V end lost 3 bases, the J end lost 0 bases, and 11 bases lay between the germline ends. The CDR3 is 16 amino acids.

The CDR3 region is CASSSNRPDRDETQYF. CDR3 coding DNA: TGTGCCAGCAGTTCGAACCGCCCGGACAGGGACGAGACCCAGTACTTC. J is TRBJ2-5 and V is TRBV6-2 or TRBV6-3, with 8 nucleotides matching TRBD1. V was pared by 4 bases and J by 5 bases, with 12 bases of the junction left unmatched. CDR1 is MNHEY, CDR2 SVGEGT, per germline. The CDR3 is 16 amino acids.

This sequence joins TRBV28 and TRBJ2-1, with TRBD2 identical over 8 bases. This CDR3 is 13 amino acids long. Trimming at V came to 5 bases and at J to 8 bases, leaving 5 bases not matched to a gene. Looked up from germline, CDR1 is MDHEN and CDR2 is SYDVKM. CDR3: CASSRGRSYEQFF. The CDR3, as DNA: TGTGCCAGCAGTCGCGGGAGGAGCTATGAGCAGTTCTTC. Together with reference TRBV28 and TRBJ2-1, the CDR3 gives the full variable domain: DVKVTQSSRYLVKRTGEKVFLECVQDMDHENMFWYRQDPGLGLRLIYFSYDVKMKEKGDIPEGYSVSREKKERFSLILESASTNQTSMYLCASSRGRSYEQFFGPGTRLTVL.

The chain couples TRBV28 to TRBJ2-2; tentative D call: TRBD1 (6 bases). CDR3 size: 15 residues. The germline V gene has CDR1 MDHEN and CDR2 SYDVKM. Trimming cost V 5 bases and J 4 bases, with 14 bases left between them. CDR3 nucleotides: TGTGCCAGCAGTACCGGACAGAGAATCACCGGGGAGCTGTTTTTT. Amino acids: CASSTGQRITGELFF. Variable domain in full (rest from reference TRBV28 and TRBJ2-2): DVKVTQSSRYLVKRTGEKVFLECVQDMDHENMFWYRQDPGLGLRLIYFSYDVKMKEKGDIPEGYSVSREKKERFSLILESASTNQTSMYLCASSTGQRITGELFFGEGSRLTVL.

The rearrangement joins TRBV5-5 to TRBJ1-4; D is perhaps TRBD1 (5 bases). The CDR3 spans 15 residues. Germline V lookup: CDR1 SGHKS, CDR2 YYEKEE (reference sequence). The V end was cut by 0 bases, the J end by 5 bases, with 11 bases between. CDR3 coding DNA: TGTGCCAGCAGCTTGGAACGGGGGAACAATGAAAAACTGTTTTTT. This translates into CASSLERGNNEKLFF.

The rearrangement joins TRBV30 to TRBJ1-1; tentative D call: TRBD1 (6 bases). Trimming removed 0 bases at V and 0 bases at J, with 17 bases between. The CDR3 runs 17 residues. Per the germline V gene, CDR1 is GTSNPN and CDR2 is SVGIG (reference sequence). The CDR3 region has the DNA TGTGCCTGGAGTGTACGGCAGGGGCCTGTAATGAACACTGAAGCTTTCTTT. It encodes CAWSVRQGPVMNTEAFF.

This chain connects TRBV4-2 to TRBJ2-1, with D perhaps matching TRBD2 (6 bases). Germline values: CDR1 LGHNA, CDR2 YNFKEQ. The V and J ends lost 1 base and 5 bases respectively, with 15 bases between them. CDR3 size: 16 residues. CDR3 bases: TGTGCCAGCAGCCAAGTACCGGGAGCGGTCAACAATGAGCAGTTCTTC. Its protein product is CASSQVPGAVNNEQFF.

J is TRBJ2-6 and V is TRBV4-3, with D tentatively TRBD1 (6 bases). Trimming left V 0 bases short and J 6 bases short, with 9 bases between. The CDR3 loop spans 15 amino acids. Germline loops: CDR1 LGHNA, CDR2 YSLEER. The CDR3 nucleotides are TGCGCCAGCAGCCAAGATACAGGGCAGGCCAACGTCCTGACTTTC. It specifies CASSQDTGQANVLTF.

V usage is TRBV9 and J usage is TRBJ1-1; 7 nucleotides align to TRBD1. V shed 3 bases, J shed 2 bases, and the junction held 4 bases outside the gene matches. The CDR3 is 14 amino acids. Per germline, CDR1 SGDLS and CDR2 YYNGEE. CDR3 protein: CASSGGTANTEAFF. The CDR3 DNA sequence: TGTGCCAGCAGCGGGGGGACAGCAAACACTGAAGCTTTCTTT. The full variable domain, completed using reference TRBV9 and TRBJ1-1, is DSGVTQTPKHLITATGQRVTLRCSPRSGDLSVYWYQQSLDQGLQFLIQYYNGEERAKGNILERFSAQQFPDLHSELNLSSLELGDSALYFCASSGGTANTEAFFGQGTRLTVV.

The V gene is TRBV30, the J gene TRBJ2-7, with 11 bases lining up with TRBD2. The germline V gene has CDR1 GTSNPN and CDR2 SVGIG (reference sequence). V lost 3 bases, J lost 5 bases, and 12 bases stayed unmatched. The CDR3 is 16 amino acids. CDR3 loop: CAWSDLTSGTFHEQYF. CDR3 bases: TGTGCCTGGAGCGACCTGACTAGCGGGACATTCCACGAGCAGTACTTC.

The CDR3 DNA follows: TGTGCCAGTAGCGCGGGACAGGGGCCCTTCTATGGCTACACCTTC. It translates to CASSAGQGPFYGYTF. The chain is built from TRBV19 and TRBJ1-2; 10 positions match TRBD1. The germline gives CDR1 LNHDA, CDR2 SQIVND (reference sequence). The CDR3 consists of 15 residues. The ends lost 6 bases at V and 4 bases at J; junction bases unmatched: 8.

This chain links TRBV5-4 with TRBJ2-2; 9 positions match TRBD2. Trimming removed 2 bases from V and 5 bases from J; junction bases left unmatched: 7. This CDR3 has 16 residues. The germline V gene has CDR1 SGHNT and CDR2 YYREEE (reference sequence). For the CDR3, the DNA is TGTGCCAGCAGCTTAGCGGGAGGCGGGGGGACCGGGGAGCTGTTTTTT. Amino acid sequence: CASSLAGGGGTGELFF.